The 27 T cell receptor beta chains below were found in one sample sequenced in a study. Adaptor-ligated barcode primers were used to amplify TRBV12-4/TRBJ1-2 clonotypes. TCRdb used MiXCR to reprocess the multiplex PCR reads, holding one entry per CDR3 protein. The repertoire has some 2,500 distinct CDR3 sequences, about 4.4% of them found once; the top ten carry 10% to 11%. The specimen sequenced was naive CD4+ T cells sorted from blood. Indicated subset: naive CD4+ T cells, CD4+CD45RA+CD25-. These TCRs come from a female donor with breast cancer.

By its share, this clonotype is medium-sized. V is TRBV12-3 or TRBV12-4 and J is TRBJ1-2, with D tentatively TRBD1 (5 bases). The CDR3 spans 16 residues. V was cut by 5 bases and J by 2 bases, with 18 bases left in between. CDR3 sequence: CASSTAPGRINYGYTF. The CDR3, as DNA: TGTGCCAGCAGTACAGCACCGGGACGGATAAACTATGGCTACACCTTC.

Relative to its sample, this clonotype is medium-sized. The V gene is TRBV12-3 or TRBV12-4, the J gene TRBJ1-2, with D tentatively TRBD1 (6 bases). This CDR3 comprises 11 residues. V lost 4 bases and J 6 bases, leaving 6 bases between the germline ends. The CDR3 nucleotides read TGTGCCAGCAGTTGGGACAATGGCTACACCTTC. Protein: CASSWDNGYTF.

Within the sample, this clonotype is medium-sized (0.01 to 0.1%). The chain joins TRBV12-3 or TRBV12-4 to TRBJ1-2, with D possibly being TRBD1 (6 bases). V lost 3 bases to trimming and J lost 0 bases, with 11 bases between them. The CDR3 loop spans 15 amino acids. The CDR3 here is CASSFYGQTNYGYTF. The CDR3 nucleotides are TGTGCCAGCAGTTTCTACGGACAGACTAACTATGGCTACACCTTC.

This clonotype is medium-sized within its sample. This sequence joins TRBV12-3 or TRBV12-4 and TRBJ1-2, with TRBD1 as a possible D gene (5 bases). This CDR3 comprises 16 residues. V gave up 6 bases and J gave up 4 bases, with 21 bases separating them. For the CDR3, the DNA is TGTGCCAGCAGCTCACCATCAGGGAATTGGGGCTATGGCTACACCTTC. This gives the protein CASSSPSGNWGYGYTF.

This clonotype ranks as medium-sized (0.01 to 0.1%). This chain uses TRBV12-3 or TRBV12-4 with TRBJ1-2, with D tentatively TRBD1 (6 bases). This CDR3 has 13 amino acids. V lost 5 bases and J 4 bases, leaving 11 bases between the germline ends. CDR3 in amino acids: CASSPTGSYGYTF. For the CDR3, the DNA is TGTGCCAGCAGTCCCACAGGGAGCTATGGCTACACCTTC.

This clonotype qualifies as medium-sized. The chain employs TRBV12-3 or TRBV12-4 and TRBJ1-2; D call uncertain. The CDR3 is made up of 13 amino acids. Trimming removed 6 bases at V and 4 bases at J, with 12 bases between. The CDR3 loop reads CASSLWGSYGYTF. The CDR3 DNA reads as TGTGCCAGCAGCTTATGGGGTAGCTATGGCTACACCTTC.

This clonotype ranks as medium-sized. The chain links TRBV12-3 or TRBV12-4 to TRBJ1-2; D remains ambiguous. This CDR3 has 14 residues. V was shortened by 6 bases and J by 4 bases, with 15 bases between the two germline ends. The CDR3 here is CASRGNSILYGYTF. CDR3 in DNA: TGTGCCAGCAGGGGTAACAGCATACTCTATGGCTACACCTTC.

In its sample, this clonotype ranks as large. The V call is TRBV12-3 or TRBV12-4, the J call TRBJ1-2; a possible D gene is TRBD1 (5 bases). The CDR3 sequence is 13 residues long. V gave up 6 bases and J gave up 5 bases, with 13 bases separating them. The CDR3 DNA follows: TGTGCCAGCAGCAACCGACAGTCGTATGGCTACACCTTC. The encoded protein is CASSNRQSYGYTF.

By sample share, this clonotype is medium-sized. This sequence joins TRBV12-3 or TRBV12-4 and TRBJ1-2, with a possible D match to TRBD1 (5 bases). V gave up 0 bases and J gave up 4 bases, with 18 bases separating them. The length of the CDR3 is 17 residues. CDR3 sequence (DNA): TGTGCCAGCAGTTTAGCGCTAATGGGGCAGGGAGGCTATGGCTACACCTTC. Residues: CASSLALMGQGGYGYTF.

This clonotype rates as medium-sized. The chain joins TRBV12-3 or TRBV12-4 to TRBJ1-2; no reliable D call. Trimming left V 4 bases short and J 0 bases short, with 12 bases between. The CDR3 is made up of 15 amino acids. The DNA of the CDR3 is TGTGCCAGCAGTTCCGGCGGCAAAGCTAACTATGGCTACACCTTC. This translates into CASSSGGKANYGYTF.

This clonotype is deemed medium-sized. This chain connects TRBV12-3 or TRBV12-4 to TRBJ1-2; no clear D gene. V was pared by 7 bases and J by 5 bases, with 11 bases between. There are 12 residues in the CDR3. The CDR3 loop is CASKPAGYGYTF. The CDR3 DNA reads TGTGCCAGCAAGCCGGCTGGATATGGCTACACCTTC.

This clonotype is medium-sized. The chain is built from TRBV12-3 or TRBV12-4 and TRBJ1-2, with TRBD1 as a possible D gene (5 bases). The length of the CDR3 is 16 residues. Trimming left V 4 bases short and J 4 bases short, with 19 bases between. The CDR3 here is CASSYAGKLVGYGYTF. The CDR3 DNA follows: TGTGCCAGCAGTTACGCAGGGAAGTTAGTAGGCTATGGCTACACCTTC.

This clonotype is medium-sized. This chain connects TRBV12-3 or TRBV12-4 to TRBJ1-2, with TRBD1 as a possible D gene (5 bases). With 6 bases removed from V and 5 bases from J, the gap between germline ends came to 13 bases. CDR3 length equals 13 residues. The CDR3 sequence: CASRSNEGYGYTF. In nucleotides, the CDR3 is TGTGCCAGCAGAAGTAATGAGGGGTATGGCTACACCTTC.

This clonotype is termed medium-sized. This sequence joins TRBV12-3 or TRBV12-4 and TRBJ1-2; 9 nucleotides align to TRBD1. The CDR3 length is 14 residues. With V trimmed by 5 bases and J by 8 bases, 9 bases remained unmatched. The CDR3, as DNA: TGTGCCAGCAGTAGAACCGGGACAGGGTCGGGCTACACCTTC. It encodes CASSRTGTGSGYTF.

Relative to its sample, this clonotype is medium-sized. Here the CDR3 DNA reads TGTGCCAGCAGTTTATATCAGGGGCCCTTACATGGCTACACCTTC. This translates into CASSLYQGPLHGYTF. The V and J genes are TRBV12-3 or TRBV12-4 and TRBJ1-2, with D perhaps matching TRBD1 (6 bases). The V end was cut by 2 bases, the J end by 6 bases, with 16 bases between. CDR3 length: 15 amino acids.

By sample share, this clonotype is medium-sized. The V gene is TRBV12-3 or TRBV12-4, the J gene TRBJ1-2; 7 bases agree with TRBD1. This CDR3 comprises 12 residues. V lost 10 bases to trimming and J lost 4 bases; unmatched junction nucleotides: 6. In DNA, the CDR3 is TGTGCCAACCTAGACAGGGTCTATGGCTACACCTTC. Protein: CANLDRVYGYTF.

This clonotype is medium-sized. The chain employs TRBV12-3 or TRBV12-4 and TRBJ1-2; D uncertain. V was shortened by 3 bases and J by 6 bases, with 5 bases between the two germline ends. The CDR3 runs to 11 residues. CDR3 DNA: TGTGCCAGCAGTTTTGGCCATGGCTACACCTTC. Translated, it gives CASSFGHGYTF.

This clonotype was observed many times. The rearrangement joins TRBV12-3 or TRBV12-4 to TRBJ1-2; D may be TRBD1 (5 bases). This CDR3 region has 15 residues. The V end lost 5 bases, the J end lost 6 bases, and 19 bases lay between the germline ends. The CDR3 protein is CASSQQDFIPHGYTF. The CDR3 DNA reads TGTGCCAGCAGTCAACAGGATTTCATCCCGCATGGCTACACCTTC.

Sample share makes this clonotype large. The rearrangement links TRBV12-3 or TRBV12-4 to TRBJ1-2, with a possible D match to TRBD1 (5 bases). The CDR3 loop spans 13 amino acids. Trimming took off 5 bases at V and 3 bases at J, with 10 bases between the two ends. Written as DNA, the CDR3 is TGTGCCAGCAGTCCTCAGGGATACTATGGCTACACCTTC. Its protein product is CASSPQGYYGYTF.

By share, this clonotype ranks as medium-sized. The chain couples TRBV12-3 or TRBV12-4 to TRBJ1-2, with TRBD1 as a possible D gene (6 bases). The CDR3 runs 15 residues. V lost 5 bases to trimming and J lost 2 bases, with 15 bases between them. The CDR3 spells CASSGPTGTNYGYTF. The CDR3, as DNA: TGTGCCAGCAGTGGACCGACCGGGACAAACTATGGCTACACCTTC.

This clonotype ranks as medium-sized (0.01 to 0.1%). V usage is TRBV12-3 or TRBV12-4 and J usage is TRBJ1-2; D remains unclear. Trimming left V 3 bases short and J 3 bases short, with 5 bases between. This CDR3 has 12 residues. CDR3 sequence: CASSFTDYGYTF. The CDR3 DNA reads TGTGCCAGCAGTTTCACAGACTATGGCTACACCTTC.

This clonotype is medium-sized in the sample. The genes are TRBV12-3 or TRBV12-4 and TRBJ1-2; no clear D. The V end was cut by 6 bases, the J end by 8 bases, with 7 bases between. The CDR3 is 10 residues long. The CDR3 loop reads CASSVSGYTF. CDR3 coding DNA: TGTGCCAGCAGCGTCTCGGGCTACACCTTC.

By frequency in the sample, this clonotype is medium-sized. The V call is TRBV12-3 or TRBV12-4, the J call TRBJ1-2; tentative D call: TRBD1 (5 bases). The CDR3 is made up of 13 amino acids. Between the trimmed V and J ends, which lost 6 bases and 8 bases, there was a span of 16 bases. The CDR3 spells CASSGTARRGYTF. The CDR3 DNA sequence: TGTGCCAGCAGCGGGACCGCCAGACGGGGCTACACCTTC.

By share, this clonotype ranks as medium-sized. This chain uses TRBV12-3 or TRBV12-4 with TRBJ1-2; D is ambiguous. The germline V and J ends were trimmed by 2 bases and 8 bases, with 15 bases remaining between them. This CDR3 is built from 14 residues. CDR3 protein: CASSLSAQSAGYTF. For the CDR3, the DNA is TGTGCCAGCAGTTTAAGTGCTCAATCCGCGGGCTACACCTTC.

Sample share makes this clonotype medium-sized (0.01 to 0.1%). The rearrangement joins TRBV12-3 or TRBV12-4 to TRBJ1-2, with D unresolved. There are 12 residues in the CDR3. Trimming cost V 6 bases and J 6 bases, with 11 bases left between them. The chain's CDR3 is CASSADGNGYTF. The CDR3 DNA follows: TGTGCCAGCAGCGCGGACGGAAATGGCTACACCTTC.

By proportion, this clonotype is medium-sized. V usage is TRBV12-3 or TRBV12-4 and J usage is TRBJ1-2; TRBD1 is a possible D gene (5 bases). CDR3 length: 15 residues. V lost 7 bases, J lost 4 bases, and 19 bases lay in between. The CDR3 is CASKSVGEAVYGYTF. In DNA form, the CDR3 reads TGTGCCAGCAAATCAGTAGGGGAGGCCGTCTATGGCTACACCTTC.

This clonotype ranks as medium-sized. The chain links TRBV12-3 or TRBV12-4 to TRBJ1-2, with D maybe TRBD1 (5 bases). There are 15 residues in the CDR3. V was shortened by 3 bases and J by 1 base, with 12 bases between the two germline ends. The CDR3 region has the DNA TGTGCCAGCAGTTTCAGGCAGGGATATAACTATGGCTACACCTTC. It codes for CASSFRQGYNYGYTF.